This note documents a single T cell receptor beta chain sequence. What it recognizes is unknown. This specimen comes from a study of brain T cells in children with intractable seizures. Germline lookup yields CDR1 PRHDT and CDR2 FYEKMQ (reference sequence). Trimming removed 5 bases from V and 0 bases from J; junction bases left unmatched: 12. The CDR3 covers 19 residues. Time point indicated: blood from clinic visit 5 months post-surgery; TSC patient then seizure free. Sequencing was limited to surgery cases with top T cell transcript signatures in brain tissue. Pre-surgery treatment included at least one anti-epileptic drug. Study-wide points: HCMV serostatus was not known, and viral specificity came from CDR3 similarity only. Pre-surgery blood may have been undersampled, hiding some clones.

Data came from immunoSEQ multiplex PCR; TCRdb stores just in-frame clones and leaves some out. The sample holds under 400,000 clones, roughly 92% seen once. The TCR was taken from a boy under two years old with tuberous sclerosis and intractable seizures. The V gene is TRBV13, the J gene TRBJ2-1; 11 bases line up with TRBD2. Sequenced here: peripheral blood, sampled 4 to 5 months after surgery. CDR3 loop: CASSTRLPGTSGSYNEQFF. The DNA for the CDR3 is TGTGCCAGCAGCACACGGCTGCCCGGGACTAGCGGCTCCTACAATGAGCAGTTCTTC.